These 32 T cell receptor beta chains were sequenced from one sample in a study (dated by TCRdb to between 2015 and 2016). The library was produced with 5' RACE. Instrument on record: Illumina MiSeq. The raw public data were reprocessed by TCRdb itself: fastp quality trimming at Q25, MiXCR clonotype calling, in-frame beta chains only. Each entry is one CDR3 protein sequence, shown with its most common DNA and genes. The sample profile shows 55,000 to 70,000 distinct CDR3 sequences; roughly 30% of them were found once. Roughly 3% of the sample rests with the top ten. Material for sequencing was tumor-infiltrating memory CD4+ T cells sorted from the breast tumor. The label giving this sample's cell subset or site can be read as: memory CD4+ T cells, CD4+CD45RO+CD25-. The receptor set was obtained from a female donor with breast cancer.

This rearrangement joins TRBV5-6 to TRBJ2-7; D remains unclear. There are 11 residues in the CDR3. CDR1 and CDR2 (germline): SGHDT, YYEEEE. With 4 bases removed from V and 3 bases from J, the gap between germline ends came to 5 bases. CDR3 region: CASSRYYEQYF. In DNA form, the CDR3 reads TGTGCCAGCAGCCGATACTACGAGCAGTACTTC.

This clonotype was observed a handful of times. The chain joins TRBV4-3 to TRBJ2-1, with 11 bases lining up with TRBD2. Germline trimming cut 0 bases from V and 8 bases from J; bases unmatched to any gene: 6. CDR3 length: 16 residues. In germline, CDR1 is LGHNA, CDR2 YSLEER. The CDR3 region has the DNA TGCGCCAGCAGCCAAGATGGTAGCGGGAGGGCCCATGAGCAGTTCTTC. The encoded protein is CASSQDGSGRAHEQFF.

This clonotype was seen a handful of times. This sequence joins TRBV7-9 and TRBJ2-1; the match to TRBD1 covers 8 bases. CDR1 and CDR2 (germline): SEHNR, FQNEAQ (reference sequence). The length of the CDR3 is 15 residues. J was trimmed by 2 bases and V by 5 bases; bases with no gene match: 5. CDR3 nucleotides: TGTGCCAGCAGCCCCCAGGGGGCGACCTACAATGAGCAGTTCTTC. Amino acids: CASSPQGATYNEQFF.

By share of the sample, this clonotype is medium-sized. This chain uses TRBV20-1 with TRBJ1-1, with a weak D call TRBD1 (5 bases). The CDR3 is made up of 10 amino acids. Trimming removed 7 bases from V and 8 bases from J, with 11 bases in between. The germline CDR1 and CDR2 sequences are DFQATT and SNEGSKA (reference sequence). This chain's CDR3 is CSVGLREAFF. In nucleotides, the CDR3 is TGCAGTGTGGGACTCCGGGAAGCTTTCTTT.

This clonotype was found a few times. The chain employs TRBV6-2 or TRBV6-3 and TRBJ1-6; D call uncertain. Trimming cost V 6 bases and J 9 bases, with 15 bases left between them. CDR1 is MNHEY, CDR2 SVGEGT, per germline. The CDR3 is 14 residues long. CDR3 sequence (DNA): TGTGCCAGCAGGAAATGGGAAGTGGCTTCACCCCTCCACTTT. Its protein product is CASRKWEVASPLHF.

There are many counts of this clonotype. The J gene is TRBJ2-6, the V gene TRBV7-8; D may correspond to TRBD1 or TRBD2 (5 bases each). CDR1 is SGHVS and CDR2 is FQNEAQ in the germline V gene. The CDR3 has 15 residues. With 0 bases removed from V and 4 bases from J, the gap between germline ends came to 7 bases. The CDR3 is CASSLAGTGANVLTF. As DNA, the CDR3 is TGTGCCAGCAGCTTAGCGGGGACCGGGGCCAACGTCCTGACTTTC.

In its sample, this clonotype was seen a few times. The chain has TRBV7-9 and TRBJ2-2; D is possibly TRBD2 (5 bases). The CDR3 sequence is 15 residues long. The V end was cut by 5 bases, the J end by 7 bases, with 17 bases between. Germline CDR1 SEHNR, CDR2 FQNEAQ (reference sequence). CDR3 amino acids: CASSTDSMAVGELFF. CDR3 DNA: TGTGCCAGCAGCACGGACTCGATGGCGGTCGGGGAGCTGTTTTTT.

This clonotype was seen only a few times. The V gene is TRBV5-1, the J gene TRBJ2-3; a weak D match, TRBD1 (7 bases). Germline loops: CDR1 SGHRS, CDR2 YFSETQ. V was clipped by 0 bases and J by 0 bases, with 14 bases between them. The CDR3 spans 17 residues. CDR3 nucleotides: TGCGCCAGCAGCTTGGCCAGGGCGGGACAGAGCACAGATACGCAGTATTTT. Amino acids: CASSLARAGQSTDTQYF. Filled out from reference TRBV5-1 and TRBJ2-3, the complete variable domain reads KAGVTQTPRYLIKTRGQQVTLSCSPISGHRSVSWYQQTPGQGLQFLFEYFSETQRNKGNFPGRFSGRQFSNSRSEMNVSTLELGDSALYLCASSLARAGQSTDTQYFGPGTRLTVL.

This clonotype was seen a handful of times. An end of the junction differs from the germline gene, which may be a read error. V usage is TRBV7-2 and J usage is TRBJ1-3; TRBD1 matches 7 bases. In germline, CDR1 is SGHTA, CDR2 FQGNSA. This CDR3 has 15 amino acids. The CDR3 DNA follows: TGTGCCAGCAACTTAGGGGGCAGCTCTGGAAACACCATATATTTT. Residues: CASNLGGSSGNTIYF.

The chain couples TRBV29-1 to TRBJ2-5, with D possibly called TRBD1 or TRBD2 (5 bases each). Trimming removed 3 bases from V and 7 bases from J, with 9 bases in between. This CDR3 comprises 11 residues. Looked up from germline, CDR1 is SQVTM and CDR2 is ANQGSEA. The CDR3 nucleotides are TGCAGCGTTGATCAGGGACGGACCCAGTACTTC. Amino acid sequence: CSVDQGRTQYF.

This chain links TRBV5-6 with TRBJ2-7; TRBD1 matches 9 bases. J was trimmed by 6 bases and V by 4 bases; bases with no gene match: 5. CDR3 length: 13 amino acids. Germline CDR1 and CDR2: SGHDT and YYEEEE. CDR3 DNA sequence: TGTGCCAGCAGCACCGGGACAGGGCCCGAGCAGTACTTC. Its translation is CASSTGTGPEQYF. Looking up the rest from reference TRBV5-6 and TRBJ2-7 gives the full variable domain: DAGVTQSPTHLIKTRGQQVTLRCSPKSGHDTVSWYQQALGQGPQFIFQYYEEEERQRGNFPDRFSGHQFPNYSSELNVNALLLGDSALYLCASSTGTGPEQYFGPGTRLTVT.

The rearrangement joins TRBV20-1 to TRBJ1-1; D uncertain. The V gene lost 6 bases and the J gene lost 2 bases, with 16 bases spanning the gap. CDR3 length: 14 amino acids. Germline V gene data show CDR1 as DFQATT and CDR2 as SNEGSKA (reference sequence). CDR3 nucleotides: TGCAGTGCGCTACGTCAGCCCCGTAACACTGAAGCTTTCTTT. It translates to CSALRQPRNTEAFF.

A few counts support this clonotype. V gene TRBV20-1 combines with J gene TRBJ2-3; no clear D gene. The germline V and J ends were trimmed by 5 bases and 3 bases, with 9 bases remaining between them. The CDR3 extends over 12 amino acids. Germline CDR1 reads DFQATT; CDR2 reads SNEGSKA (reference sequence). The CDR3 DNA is TGCAGTGCTGTTAAATGGACAGATACGCAGTATTTT. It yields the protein CSAVKWTDTQYF.

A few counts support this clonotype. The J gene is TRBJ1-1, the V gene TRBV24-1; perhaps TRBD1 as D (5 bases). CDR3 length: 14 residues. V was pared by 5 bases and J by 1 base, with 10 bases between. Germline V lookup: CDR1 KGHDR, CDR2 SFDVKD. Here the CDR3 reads CATSGAGKNTEAFF. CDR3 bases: TGTGCCACCAGTGGGGCAGGGAAGAACACTGAAGCTTTCTTT.

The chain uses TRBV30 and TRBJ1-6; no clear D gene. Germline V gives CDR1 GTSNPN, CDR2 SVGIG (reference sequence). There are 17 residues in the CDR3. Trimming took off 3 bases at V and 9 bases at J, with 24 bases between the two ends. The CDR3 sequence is CAWSPSWAGMAGSPLHF. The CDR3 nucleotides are TGTGCCTGGAGCCCCTCTTGGGCAGGCATGGCGGGTTCACCCCTCCACTTT.

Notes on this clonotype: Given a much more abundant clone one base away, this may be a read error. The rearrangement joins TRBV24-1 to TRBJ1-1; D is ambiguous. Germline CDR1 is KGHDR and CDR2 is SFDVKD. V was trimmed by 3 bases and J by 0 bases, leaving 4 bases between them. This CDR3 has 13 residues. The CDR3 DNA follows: TGTGCCACCAGTGATGATTTGAACACTGAAGCTTTCTTT. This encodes CATSDDLNTEAFF.

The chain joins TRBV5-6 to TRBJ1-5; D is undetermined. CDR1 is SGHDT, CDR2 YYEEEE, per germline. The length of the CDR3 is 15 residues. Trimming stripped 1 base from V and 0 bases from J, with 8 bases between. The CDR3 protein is CASSLLGYSNQPQHF. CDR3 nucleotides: TGTGCCAGCAGCTTGTTGGGTTATAGCAATCAGCCCCAGCATTTT.

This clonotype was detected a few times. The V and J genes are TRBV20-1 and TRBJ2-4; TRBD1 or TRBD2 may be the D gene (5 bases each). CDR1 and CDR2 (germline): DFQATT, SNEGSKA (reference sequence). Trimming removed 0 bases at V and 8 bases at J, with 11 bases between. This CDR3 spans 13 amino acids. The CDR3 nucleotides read TGCAGTGCTAGAGACGAGGGGCGGGACATTCAGTACTTC. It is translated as CSARDEGRDIQYF.

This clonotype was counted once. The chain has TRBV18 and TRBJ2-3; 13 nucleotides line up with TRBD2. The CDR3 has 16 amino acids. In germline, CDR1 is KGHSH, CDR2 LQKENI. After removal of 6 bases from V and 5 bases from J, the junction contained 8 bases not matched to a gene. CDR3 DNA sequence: TGTGCCAGCTCCCTCAGACTAGCGGGAGGCAAAGATACGCAGTATTTT. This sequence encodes CASSLRLAGGKDTQYF.

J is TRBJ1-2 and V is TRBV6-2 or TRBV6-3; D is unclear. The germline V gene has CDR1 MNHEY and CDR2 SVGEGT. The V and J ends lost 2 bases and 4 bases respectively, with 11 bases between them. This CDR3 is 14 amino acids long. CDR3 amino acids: CASSYVPEIYGYTF. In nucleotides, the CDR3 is TGTGCCAGCAGTTACGTTCCAGAGATCTATGGCTACACCTTC.

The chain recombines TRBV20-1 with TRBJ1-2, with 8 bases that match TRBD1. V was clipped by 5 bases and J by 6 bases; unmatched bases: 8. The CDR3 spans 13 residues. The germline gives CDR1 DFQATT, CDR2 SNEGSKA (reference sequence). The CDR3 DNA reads TGCAGTGCTTCCCGGACAGGGATGGATGGCTACACCTTC. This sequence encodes CSASRTGMDGYTF.

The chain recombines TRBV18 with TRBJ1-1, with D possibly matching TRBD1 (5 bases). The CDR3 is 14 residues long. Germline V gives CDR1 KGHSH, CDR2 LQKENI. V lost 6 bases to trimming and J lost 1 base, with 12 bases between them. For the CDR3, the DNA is TGTGCCAGCTCGTACGGGGCATCGAACACTGAAGCTTTCTTT. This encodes CASSYGASNTEAFF.

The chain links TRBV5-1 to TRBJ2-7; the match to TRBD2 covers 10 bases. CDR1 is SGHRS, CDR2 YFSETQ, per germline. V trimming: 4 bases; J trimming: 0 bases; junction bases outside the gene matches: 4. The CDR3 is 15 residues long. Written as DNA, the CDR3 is TGCGCCAGCAGCGCTGCTAGCGGGAGCTCCTACGAGCAGTACTTC. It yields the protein CASSAASGSSYEQYF.

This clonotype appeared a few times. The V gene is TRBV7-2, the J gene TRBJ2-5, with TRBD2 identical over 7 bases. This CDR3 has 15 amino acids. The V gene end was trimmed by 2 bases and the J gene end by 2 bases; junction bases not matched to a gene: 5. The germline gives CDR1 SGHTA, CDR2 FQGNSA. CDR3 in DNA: TGTGCCAGCAGCTTACCGGGGAGGGGACAAGAGACCCAGTACTTC. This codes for CASSLPGRGQETQYF.

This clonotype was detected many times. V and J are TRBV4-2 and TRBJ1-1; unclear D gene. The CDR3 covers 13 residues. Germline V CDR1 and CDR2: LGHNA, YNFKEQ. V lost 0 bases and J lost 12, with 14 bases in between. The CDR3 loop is CASSQDVAEVTFF. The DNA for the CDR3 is TGTGCCAGCAGCCAAGATGTAGCGGAGGTAACTTTCTTT.

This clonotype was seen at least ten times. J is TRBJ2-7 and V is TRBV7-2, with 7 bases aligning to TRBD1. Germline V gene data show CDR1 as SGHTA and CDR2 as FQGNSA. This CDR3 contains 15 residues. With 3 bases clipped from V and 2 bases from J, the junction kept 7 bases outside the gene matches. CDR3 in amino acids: CASSFLSGTAYEQYF. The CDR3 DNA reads TGTGCCAGCAGCTTCTTATCCGGGACAGCCTACGAGCAGTACTTC.

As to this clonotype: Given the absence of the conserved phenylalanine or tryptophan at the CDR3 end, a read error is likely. CDR3 in amino acids: CASSSRERGLARNEQFS. Written as DNA, the CDR3 is TGCGCCAGCAGCTCCCGTGAGAGGGGACTCGCTAGGAATGAGCAGTTCTCC. The chain carries TRBV5-1 and TRBJ2-1; tentatively, D is TRBD2 (6 bases). CDR1 and CDR2 from the germline V gene are SGHRS and YFSETQ. There are 17 residues in the CDR3. Trimming stripped 3 bases from V and 7 bases from J, with 23 bases between.

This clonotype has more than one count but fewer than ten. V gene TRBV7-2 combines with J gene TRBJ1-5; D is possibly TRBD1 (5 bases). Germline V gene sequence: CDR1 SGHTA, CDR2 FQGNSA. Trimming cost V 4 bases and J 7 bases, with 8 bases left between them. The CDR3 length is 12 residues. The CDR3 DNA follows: TGTGCCAGCAGCTCGGGACGCCAGCCCCAGCATTTT. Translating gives CASSSGRQPQHF.

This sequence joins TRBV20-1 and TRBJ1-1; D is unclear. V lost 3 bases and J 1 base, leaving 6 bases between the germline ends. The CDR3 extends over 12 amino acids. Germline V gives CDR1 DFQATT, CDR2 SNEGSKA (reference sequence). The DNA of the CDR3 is TGCAGTGCTAGTTCAGGGAACACTGAAGCTTTCTTT. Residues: CSASSGNTEAFF.

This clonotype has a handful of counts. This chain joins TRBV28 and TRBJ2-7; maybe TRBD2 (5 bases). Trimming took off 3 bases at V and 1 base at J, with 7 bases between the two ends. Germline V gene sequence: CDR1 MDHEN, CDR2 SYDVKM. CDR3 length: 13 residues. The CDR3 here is CASSFTSSYEQYF. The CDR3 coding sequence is TGTGCCAGCAGTTTTACTAGTTCCTACGAGCAGTACTTC. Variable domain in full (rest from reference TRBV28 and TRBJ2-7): DVKVTQSSRYLVKRTGEKVFLECVQDMDHENMFWYRQDPGLGLRLIYFSYDVKMKEKGDIPEGYSVSREKKERFSLILESASTNQTSMYLCASSFTSSYEQYFGPGTRLTVT.

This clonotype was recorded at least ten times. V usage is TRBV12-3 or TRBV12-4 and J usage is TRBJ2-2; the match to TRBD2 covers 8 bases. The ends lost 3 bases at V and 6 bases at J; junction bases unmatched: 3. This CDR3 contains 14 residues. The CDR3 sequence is CASSLGLGAGELFF. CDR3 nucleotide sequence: TGTGCCAGCAGTTTGGGACTAGGGGCCGGGGAGCTGTTTTTT.

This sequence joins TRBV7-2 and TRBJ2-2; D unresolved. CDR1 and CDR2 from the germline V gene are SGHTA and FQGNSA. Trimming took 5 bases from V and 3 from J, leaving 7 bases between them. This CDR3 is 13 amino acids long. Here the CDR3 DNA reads TGTGCCAGCAGCCCCCAGGACACCGGGGAGCTGTTTTTT. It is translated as CASSPQDTGELFF.